These 9 T cell receptor beta chains came from one sample sequenced in a study of blood T cell repertoires in COVID-19 (dated by TCRdb to the early 2020s). The library was generated by the immunoSEQ multiplex PCR assay. The immuneACCESS repertoire file appears here via TCRdb, limited to in-frame rearrangements. These files lack a portion of the clones; in checked studies, under half of the deficit traces to unresolved V genes, and the cause of the others is not known. In this sample the table shows roughly 330,000 clones, 80% to 90% of which occur a single time. The ten top clones hold approximately 5% of the sample. Sequencing was performed on PBMCs or T cells enriched from blood (not recorded which). The receptors were gathered from a woman aged 25 to 39 who had recovered from COVID-19.

The chain is built from TRBV5-1 and TRBJ1-4; maybe TRBD1 (6 bases). Trimming pared 0 bases from V and 3 bases from J, leaving 9 bases between. This CDR3 contains 15 residues. Looked up from germline, CDR1 is SGHRS and CDR2 is YFSETQ. This CDR3 is CASSLEGEPNEKLFF. The CDR3 DNA is TGCGCCAGCAGCTTGGAGGGGGAACCTAATGAAAAACTGTTTTTT.

Here the CDR3 reads CASSQLLATNEKLFF. The CDR3 DNA reads TGTGCCAGCAGCCAACTCCTAGCAACTAATGAAAAACTGTTTTTT. The rearrangement uses TRBV3-1 (or the pseudogene TRBV3-2) and TRBJ1-4, with no clear D. The germline V gene encodes CDR1 LGHDT and CDR2 YNNKEL (reference sequence). V was clipped by 2 bases and J by 0 bases, with 7 bases between them. CDR3 size: 15 residues.

The V call is TRBV7-9, the J call TRBJ1-1, with a tentative D call TRBD1 (6 bases). There are 14 residues in the CDR3. Trimming left V 4 bases short and J 5 bases short, with 14 bases between. From germline, CDR1 is SEHNR and CDR2 FQNEAQ (reference sequence). In DNA form, the CDR3 reads TGTGCCAGCAGCTACCCAGGGGATGGAACTGAAGCTTTCTTT. Translated: CASSYPGDGTEAFF.

The rearrangement joins TRBV3-1 (or the pseudogene TRBV3-2) to TRBJ2-5; 11 bases line up with TRBD2. J gave up 4 bases and V 5 bases, and 9 bases lay outside the gene matches. Per the germline V gene, CDR1 is LGHDT and CDR2 is YNNKEL (reference sequence). The CDR3 has 16 residues. The CDR3 nucleotides read TGTGCCAGCAGCAATACCGGGACTAGCGGAGGAGAGACCCAGTACTTC. This codes for CASSNTGTSGGETQYF.

The chain has TRBV11-2 and TRBJ2-2, with a possible D match to TRBD1 (6 bases). V shed 5 bases and J shed 0 bases, with 13 bases lying between them. The length of the CDR3 is 16 residues. The V gene's germline CDR1 is SGHAT and CDR2 FQNNGV. CDR3 sequence reads: CASSAQQGSNTGELFF. The DNA for the CDR3 is TGTGCCAGCAGCGCCCAACAGGGATCGAACACCGGGGAGCTGTTTTTT. The full variable domain, its missing parts supplied by reference TRBV11-2 and TRBJ2-2, is EAGVAQSPRYKIIEKRQSVAFWCNPISGHATLYWYQQILGQGPKLLIQFQNNGVVDDSQLPKDRFSAERLKGVDSTLKIQPAKLEDSAVYLCASSAQQGSNTGELFFGEGSRLTVL.

V usage is TRBV11-2 and J usage is TRBJ2-4; 12 bases align to TRBD2. The germline V gene encodes CDR1 SGHAT and CDR2 FQNNGV. There are 15 residues in the CDR3. After removal of 6 bases from V and 7 bases from J, the junction contained 7 bases not matched to a gene. The chain's CDR3 is CASRGRTSGANIQYF. The CDR3 DNA reads as TGTGCCAGCAGGGGACGGACTAGCGGGGCGAACATTCAGTACTTC.

This clone has more than one count but fewer than ten. The rearrangement links TRBV18 to TRBJ1-2, with 9 bases matching TRBD1. The V gene end was trimmed by 0 bases and the J gene end by 4 bases; junction bases not matched to a gene: 3. This CDR3 contains 15 residues. CDR1 and CDR2 (germline): KGHSH, LQKENI. The CDR3 bases are TGTGCCAGCTCACCACCTCCGGGACAGGGCTATGGCTACACCTTC. Translating it yields CASSPPPGQGYGYTF. Based on the CDR3 plus reference TRBV18 and TRBJ1-2, the full variable domain is NAGVMQNPRHLVRRRGQEARLRCSPMKGHSHVYWYRQLPEEGLKFMVYLQKENIIDESGMPKERFSAEFPKEGPSILRIQQVVRGDSAAYFCASSPPPGQGYGYTFGSGTRLTVV.

This chain uses TRBV7-9 with TRBJ1-4, with 8 positions matching TRBD1. This CDR3 has 15 residues. Looked up from germline, CDR1 is SEHNR and CDR2 is FQNEAQ (reference sequence). V lost 5 bases, J lost 7 bases, and 9 bases stayed unmatched. The CDR3 loop is CASSHRGTGGEKLFF. In nucleotides, the CDR3 is TGTGCCAGCAGCCACCGGGGGACAGGAGGTGAAAAACTGTTTTTT. Variable domain in full (rest from reference TRBV7-9 and TRBJ1-4): DTGVSQNPRHKITKRGQNVTFRCDPISEHNRLYWYRQTLGQGPEFLTYFQNEAQLEKSRLLSDRFSAERPKGSFSTLEIQRTEQGDSAMYLCASSHRGTGGEKLFFGSGTQLSVL.

V and J are TRBV13 and TRBJ1-2; D gene ambiguous. Germline CDR1 is PRHDT and CDR2 is FYEKMQ (reference sequence). This CDR3 has 11 residues. Trimming left V 6 bases short and J 9 bases short, with 11 bases between. CDR3 amino acids: CASRPQRRYTF. CDR3 nucleotide sequence: TGTGCCAGCAGGCCTCAGCGACGCTACACCTTC.